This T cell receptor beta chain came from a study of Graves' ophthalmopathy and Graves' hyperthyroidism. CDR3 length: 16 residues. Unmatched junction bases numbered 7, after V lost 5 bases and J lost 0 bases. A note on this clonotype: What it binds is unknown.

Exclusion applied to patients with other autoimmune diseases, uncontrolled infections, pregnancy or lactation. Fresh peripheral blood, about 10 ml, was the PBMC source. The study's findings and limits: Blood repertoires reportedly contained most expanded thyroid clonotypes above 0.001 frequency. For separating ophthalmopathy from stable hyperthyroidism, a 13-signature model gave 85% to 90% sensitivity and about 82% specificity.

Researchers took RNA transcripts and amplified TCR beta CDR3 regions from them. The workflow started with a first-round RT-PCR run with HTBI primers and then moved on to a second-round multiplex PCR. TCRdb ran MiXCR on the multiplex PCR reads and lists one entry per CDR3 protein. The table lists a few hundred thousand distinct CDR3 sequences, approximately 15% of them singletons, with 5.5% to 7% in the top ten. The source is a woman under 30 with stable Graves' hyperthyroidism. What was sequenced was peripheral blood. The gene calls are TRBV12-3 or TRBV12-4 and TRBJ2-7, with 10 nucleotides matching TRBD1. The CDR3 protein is CASSPGQGTSSYEQYF. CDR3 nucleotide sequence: TGTGCCAGCAGTCCGGGACAGGGGACAAGCTCCTACGAGCAGTACTTC.